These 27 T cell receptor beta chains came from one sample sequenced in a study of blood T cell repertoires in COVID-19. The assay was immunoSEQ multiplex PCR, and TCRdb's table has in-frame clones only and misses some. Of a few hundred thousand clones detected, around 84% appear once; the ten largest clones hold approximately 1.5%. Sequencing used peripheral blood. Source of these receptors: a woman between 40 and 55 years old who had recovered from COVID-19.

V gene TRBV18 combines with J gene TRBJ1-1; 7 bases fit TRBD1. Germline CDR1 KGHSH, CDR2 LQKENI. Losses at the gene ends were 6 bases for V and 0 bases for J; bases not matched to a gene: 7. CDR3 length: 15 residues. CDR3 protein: CASSPTGPMNTEAFF. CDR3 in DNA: TGTGCCAGCTCGCCGACAGGGCCCATGAACACTGAAGCTTTCTTT.

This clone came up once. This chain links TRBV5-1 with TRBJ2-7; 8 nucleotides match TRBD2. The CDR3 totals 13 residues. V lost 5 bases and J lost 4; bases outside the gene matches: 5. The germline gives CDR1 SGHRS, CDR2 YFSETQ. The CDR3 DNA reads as TGCGCCAGCAGTGATAGCGGGGAGTACGAGCAGTACTTC. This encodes CASSDSGEYEQYF.

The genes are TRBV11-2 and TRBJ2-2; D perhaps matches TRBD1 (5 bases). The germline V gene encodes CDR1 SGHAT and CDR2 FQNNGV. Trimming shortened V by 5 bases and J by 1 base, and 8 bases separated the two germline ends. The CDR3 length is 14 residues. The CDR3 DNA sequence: TGTGCCAGCAGCCCCCAGGGGAACACCGGGGAGCTGTTTTTT. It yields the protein CASSPQGNTGELFF. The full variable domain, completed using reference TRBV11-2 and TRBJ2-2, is EAGVAQSPRYKIIEKRQSVAFWCNPISGHATLYWYQQILGQGPKLLIQFQNNGVVDDSQLPKDRFSAERLKGVDSTLKIQPAKLEDSAVYLCASSPQGNTGELFFGEGSRLTVL.

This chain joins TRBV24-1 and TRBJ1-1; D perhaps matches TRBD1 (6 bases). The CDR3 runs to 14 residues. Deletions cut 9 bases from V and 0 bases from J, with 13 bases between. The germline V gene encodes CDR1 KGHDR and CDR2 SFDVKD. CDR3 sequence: CATRDGQLNTEAFF. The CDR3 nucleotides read TGTGCCACCCGAGACGGACAGTTGAACACTGAAGCTTTCTTT.

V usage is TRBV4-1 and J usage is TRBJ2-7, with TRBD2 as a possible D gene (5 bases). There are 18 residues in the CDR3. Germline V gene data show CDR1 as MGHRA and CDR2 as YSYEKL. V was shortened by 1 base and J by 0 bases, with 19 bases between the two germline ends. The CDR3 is CASSQGKGASLSSYEQYF. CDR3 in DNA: TGCGCCAGCAGCCAAGGAAAGGGAGCATCCTTGAGCTCCTACGAGCAGTACTTC.

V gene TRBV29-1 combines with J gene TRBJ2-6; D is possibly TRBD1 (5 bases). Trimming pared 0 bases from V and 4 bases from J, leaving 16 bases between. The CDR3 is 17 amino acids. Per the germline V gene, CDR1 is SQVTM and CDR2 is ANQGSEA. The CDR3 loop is CSVEDQGRGAGANVLTF. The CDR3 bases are TGCAGCGTTGAAGATCAGGGAAGGGGCGCAGGGGCCAACGTCCTGACTTTC. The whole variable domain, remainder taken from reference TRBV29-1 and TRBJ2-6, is SAVISQKPSRDICQRGTSLTIQCQVDSQVTMMFWYRQQPGQSLTLIATANQGSEATYESGFVIDKFPISRPNLTFSTLTVSNMSPEDSSIYLCSVEDQGRGAGANVLTFGAGSRLTVL.

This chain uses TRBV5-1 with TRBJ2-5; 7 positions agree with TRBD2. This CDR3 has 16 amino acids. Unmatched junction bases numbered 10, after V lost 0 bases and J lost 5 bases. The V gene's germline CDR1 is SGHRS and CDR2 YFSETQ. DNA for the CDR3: TGCGCCAGCAGCTTGGGAGGCGGGAGAGCGCGGGAGACCCAGTACTTC. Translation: CASSLGGGRARETQYF. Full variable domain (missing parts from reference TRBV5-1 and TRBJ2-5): KAGVTQTPRYLIKTRGQQVTLSCSPISGHRSVSWYQQTPGQGLQFLFEYFSETQRNKGNFPGRFSGRQFSNSRSEMNVSTLELGDSALYLCASSLGGGRARETQYFGPGTRLLVL.

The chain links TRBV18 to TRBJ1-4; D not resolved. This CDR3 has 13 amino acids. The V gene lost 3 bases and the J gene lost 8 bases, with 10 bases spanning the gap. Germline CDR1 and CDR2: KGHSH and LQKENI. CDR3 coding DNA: TGTGCCAGCTCACCCGGGGAGGACGAAAAACTGTTTTTT. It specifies CASSPGEDEKLFF.

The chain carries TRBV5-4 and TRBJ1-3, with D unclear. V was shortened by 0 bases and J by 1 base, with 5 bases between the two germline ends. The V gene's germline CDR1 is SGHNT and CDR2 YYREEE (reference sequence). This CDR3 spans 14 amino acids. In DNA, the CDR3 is TGTGCCAGCAGCTTGGGAGTTTCTGGAAACACCATATATTTT. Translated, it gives CASSLGVSGNTIYF.

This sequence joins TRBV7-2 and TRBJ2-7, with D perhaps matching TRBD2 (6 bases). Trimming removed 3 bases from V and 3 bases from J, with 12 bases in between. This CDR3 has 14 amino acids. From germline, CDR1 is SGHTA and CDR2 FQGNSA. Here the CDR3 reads CASSLTRALYEQYF. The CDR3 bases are TGTGCCAGCAGCTTGACTAGGGCCCTCTACGAGCAGTACTTC. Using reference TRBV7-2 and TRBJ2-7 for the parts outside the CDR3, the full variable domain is GAGVSQSPSNKVTEKGKDVELRCDPISGHTALYWYRQSLGQGLEFLIYFQGNSAPDKSGLPSDRFSAERTGGSVSTLTIQRTQQEDSAVYLCASSLTRALYEQYFGPGTRLTVT.

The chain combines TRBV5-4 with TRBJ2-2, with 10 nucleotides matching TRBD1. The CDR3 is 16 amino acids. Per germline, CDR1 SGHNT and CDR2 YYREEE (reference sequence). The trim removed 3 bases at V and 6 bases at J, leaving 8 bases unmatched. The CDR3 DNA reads TGTGCCAGCAGCTCCCAGGGACAGGGGATCGCCGGGGAGCTGTTTTTT. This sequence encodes CASSSQGQGIAGELFF.

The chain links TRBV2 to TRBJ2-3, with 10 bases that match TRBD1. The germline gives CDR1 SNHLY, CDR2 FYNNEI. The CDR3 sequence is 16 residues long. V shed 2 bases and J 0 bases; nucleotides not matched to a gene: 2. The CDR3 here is CASSEMGQGSTDTQYF. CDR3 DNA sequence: TGTGCCAGCAGTGAAATGGGACAGGGGAGCACAGATACGCAGTATTTT.

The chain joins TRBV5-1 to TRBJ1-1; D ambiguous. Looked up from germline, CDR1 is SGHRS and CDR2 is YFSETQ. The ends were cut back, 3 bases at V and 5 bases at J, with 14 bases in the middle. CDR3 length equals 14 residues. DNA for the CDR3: TGCGCCAGCAGCTACAGCGGGGAGTCTACTGAAGCTTTCTTT. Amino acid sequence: CASSYSGESTEAFF.

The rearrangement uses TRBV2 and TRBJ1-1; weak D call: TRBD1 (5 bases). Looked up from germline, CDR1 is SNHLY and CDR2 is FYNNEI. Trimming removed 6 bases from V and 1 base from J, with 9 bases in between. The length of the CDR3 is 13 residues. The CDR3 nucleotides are TGTGCCAGCAGAGTACAGGAGAACACTGAAGCTTTCTTT. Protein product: CASRVQENTEAFF.

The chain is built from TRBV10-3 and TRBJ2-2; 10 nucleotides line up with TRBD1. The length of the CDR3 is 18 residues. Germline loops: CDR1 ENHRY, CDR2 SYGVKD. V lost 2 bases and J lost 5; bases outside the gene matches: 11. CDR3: CAISEPIGGQGRTGELFF. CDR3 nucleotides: TGTGCCATCAGTGAGCCTATCGGGGGACAGGGGAGGACCGGGGAGCTGTTTTTT.

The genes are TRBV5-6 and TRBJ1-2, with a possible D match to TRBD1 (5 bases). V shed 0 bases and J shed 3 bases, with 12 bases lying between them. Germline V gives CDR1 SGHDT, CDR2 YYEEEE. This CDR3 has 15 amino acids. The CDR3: CASSLAPRVDYGYTF. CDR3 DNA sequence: TGTGCCAGCAGCTTGGCTCCCAGGGTTGACTATGGCTACACCTTC.

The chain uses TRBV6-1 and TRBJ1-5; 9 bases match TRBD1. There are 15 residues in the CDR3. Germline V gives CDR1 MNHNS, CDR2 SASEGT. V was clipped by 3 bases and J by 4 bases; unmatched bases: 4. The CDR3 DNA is TGTGCCAGCAGTGATCCCGGGACAGGGAATCAGCCCCAGCATTTT. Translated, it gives CASSDPGTGNQPQHF.

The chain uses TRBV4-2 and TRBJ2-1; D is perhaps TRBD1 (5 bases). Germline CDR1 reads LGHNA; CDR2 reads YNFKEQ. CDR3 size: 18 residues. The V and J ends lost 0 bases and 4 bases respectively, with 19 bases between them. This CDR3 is CASSQEGSGYKTYNEQFF. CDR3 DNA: TGTGCCAGCAGCCAAGAGGGATCAGGGTACAAAACGTACAATGAGCAGTTCTTC.

The CDR3 DNA sequence: TGTGCCAGCAGCCTCGGACTAGCCTACGAGCAGTACTTC. As protein: CASSLGLAYEQYF. This chain joins TRBV7-8 and TRBJ2-7, with TRBD2 matching over 7 bases. Germline trimming cut 5 bases from V and 2 bases from J; bases unmatched to any gene: 3. Per germline, CDR1 SGHVS and CDR2 FQNEAQ. The CDR3 covers 13 residues.

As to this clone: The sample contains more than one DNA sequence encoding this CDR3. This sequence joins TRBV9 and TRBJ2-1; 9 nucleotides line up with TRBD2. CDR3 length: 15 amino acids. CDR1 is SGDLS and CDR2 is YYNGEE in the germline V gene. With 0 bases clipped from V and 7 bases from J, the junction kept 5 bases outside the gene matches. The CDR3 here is CASSVGGGGANEQFF. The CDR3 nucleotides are TGTGCCAGCAGCGTAGGGGGCGGGGGGGCTAATGAGCAGTTCTTC. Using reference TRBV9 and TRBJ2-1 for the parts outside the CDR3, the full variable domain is DSGVTQTPKHLITATGQRVTLRCSPRSGDLSVYWYQQSLDQGLQFLIQYYNGEERAKGNILERFSAQQFPDLHSELNLSSLELGDSALYFCASSVGGGGANEQFFGPGTRLTVL.

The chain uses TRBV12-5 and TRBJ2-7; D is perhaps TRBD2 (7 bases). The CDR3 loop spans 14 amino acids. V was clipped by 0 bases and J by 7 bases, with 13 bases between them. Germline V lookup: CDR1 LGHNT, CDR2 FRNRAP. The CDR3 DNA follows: TGTGCTAGTGGTTTGGTAAGAGGGGGGGTTGAGCAGTACTTC. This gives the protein CASGLVRGGVEQYF.

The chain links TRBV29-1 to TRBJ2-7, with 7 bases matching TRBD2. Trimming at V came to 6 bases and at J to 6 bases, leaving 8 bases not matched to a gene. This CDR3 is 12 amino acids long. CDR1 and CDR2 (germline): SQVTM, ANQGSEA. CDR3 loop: CSVSSGGGEQYF. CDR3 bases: TGCAGCGTGTCCTCGGGGGGAGGCGAGCAGTACTTC.

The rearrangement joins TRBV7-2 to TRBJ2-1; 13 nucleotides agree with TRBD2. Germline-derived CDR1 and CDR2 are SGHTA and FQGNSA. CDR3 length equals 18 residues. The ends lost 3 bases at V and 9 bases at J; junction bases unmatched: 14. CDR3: CASSFRTSGGSIWAEQFF. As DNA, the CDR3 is TGTGCCAGCAGCTTTAGGACTAGCGGGGGAAGTATATGGGCTGAGCAGTTCTTC. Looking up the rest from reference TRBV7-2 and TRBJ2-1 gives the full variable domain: GAGVSQSPSNKVTEKGKDVELRCDPISGHTALYWYRQSLGQGLEFLIYFQGNSAPDKSGLPSDRFSAERTGGSVSTLTIQRTQQEDSAVYLCASSFRTSGGSIWAEQFFGPGTRLTVL.

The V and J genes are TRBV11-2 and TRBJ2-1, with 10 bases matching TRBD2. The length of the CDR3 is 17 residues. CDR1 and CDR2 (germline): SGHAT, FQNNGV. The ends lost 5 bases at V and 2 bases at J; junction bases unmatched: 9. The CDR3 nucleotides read TGTGCCAGCAGCCTGACACGACTAGCGGGTGCCTACAATGAGCAGTTCTTC. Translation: CASSLTRLAGAYNEQFF.

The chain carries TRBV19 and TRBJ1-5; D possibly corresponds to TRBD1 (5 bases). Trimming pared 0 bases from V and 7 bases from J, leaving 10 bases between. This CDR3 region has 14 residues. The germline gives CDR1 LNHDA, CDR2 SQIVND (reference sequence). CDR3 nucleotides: TGTGCCAGTAGTATAGATCGTAAGGGGCAGCCCCAGCATTTT. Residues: CASSIDRKGQPQHF.

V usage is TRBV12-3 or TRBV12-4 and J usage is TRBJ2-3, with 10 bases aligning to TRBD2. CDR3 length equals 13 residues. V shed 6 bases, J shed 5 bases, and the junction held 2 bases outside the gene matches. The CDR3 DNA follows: TGTGCCAGCAGGAGGACTAGCGGAGATACGCAGTATTTT. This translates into CASRRTSGDTQYF.

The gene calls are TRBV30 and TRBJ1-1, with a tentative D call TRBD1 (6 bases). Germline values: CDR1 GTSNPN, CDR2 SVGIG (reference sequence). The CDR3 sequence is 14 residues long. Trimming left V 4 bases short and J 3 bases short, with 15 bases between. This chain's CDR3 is CAWNRGAVDTEAFF. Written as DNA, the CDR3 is TGTGCCTGGAATCGGGGGGCGGTCGACACTGAAGCTTTCTTT.